The T cell receptor beta chain under discussion was sequenced for a study of technical replicates of blood from several donors. Method: immunoSEQ multiplex PCR; TCRdb's copy keeps in-frame clones and lacks some. The sample holds 95,000 to 100,000 clones, nearly 96% seen once. Germline loops: CDR1 MGHRA, CDR2 YSYEKL. Trimming shortened V by 3 bases and J by 5 bases, and 10 bases separated the two germline ends. This CDR3 is 13 amino acids long. The sequenced material came from T cells isolated from PBMCs. The receptor was derived from a human donor in good health. This sequence joins TRBV4-1 and TRBJ1-1, with D hard to call. CDR3 amino acids: CASSHEGETEAFF. The CDR3 region has the DNA TGCGCCAGCAGCCATGAGGGTGAGACTGAAGCTTTCTTT.